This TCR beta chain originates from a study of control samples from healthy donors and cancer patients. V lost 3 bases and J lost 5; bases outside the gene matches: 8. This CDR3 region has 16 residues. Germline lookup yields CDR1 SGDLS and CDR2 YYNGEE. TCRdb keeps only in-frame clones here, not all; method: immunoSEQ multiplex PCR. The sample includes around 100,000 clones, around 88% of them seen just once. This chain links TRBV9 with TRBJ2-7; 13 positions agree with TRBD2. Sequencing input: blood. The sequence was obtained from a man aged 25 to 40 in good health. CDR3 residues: CASSAKTSGRFDEQYF. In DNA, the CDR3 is TGTGCCAGCAGCGCAAAGACTAGCGGGAGGTTCGACGAGCAGTACTTC.